This entry features one TCR beta chain sequence. CDR1 is MGHRA and CDR2 is YSYEKL in the germline V gene. J lost 9 bases, V lost 3 bases, and 12 bases had no gene match. The CDR3 has 16 amino acids. This entry is derived from a study of blood T cell repertoires in COVID-19. In the study overall: COVID-19 samples, acute and convalescent, were from the United States, Italy and Spain. T cells, B-cell-depleted T cells, or PBMCs supplied cDNA or gDNA.

Original analysis: Reference gene primer amplification gave nucleated cell count estimates. Measured with immunoSEQ multiplex PCR; TCRdb has only the in-frame clones, and not every one. V and J calls and clone size are copied from that table; D and trimming were computed from the DNA. The repertoire consists of 150,000 to 200,000 clones, with about 74% occurring once and the leading ten covering 8% to 9.5%. The sequenced sample consisted of peripheral blood. The rearrangement uses TRBV4-1 and TRBJ1-2; 11 positions agree with TRBD1. The sequence was obtained from a man in his 60s with acute or convalescent COVID-19. The CDR3 here is CASSHIFPGQGVSYTF. As DNA, the CDR3 is TGCGCCAGCAGCCATATCTTCCCGGGACAGGGGGTTAGCTACACCTTC.